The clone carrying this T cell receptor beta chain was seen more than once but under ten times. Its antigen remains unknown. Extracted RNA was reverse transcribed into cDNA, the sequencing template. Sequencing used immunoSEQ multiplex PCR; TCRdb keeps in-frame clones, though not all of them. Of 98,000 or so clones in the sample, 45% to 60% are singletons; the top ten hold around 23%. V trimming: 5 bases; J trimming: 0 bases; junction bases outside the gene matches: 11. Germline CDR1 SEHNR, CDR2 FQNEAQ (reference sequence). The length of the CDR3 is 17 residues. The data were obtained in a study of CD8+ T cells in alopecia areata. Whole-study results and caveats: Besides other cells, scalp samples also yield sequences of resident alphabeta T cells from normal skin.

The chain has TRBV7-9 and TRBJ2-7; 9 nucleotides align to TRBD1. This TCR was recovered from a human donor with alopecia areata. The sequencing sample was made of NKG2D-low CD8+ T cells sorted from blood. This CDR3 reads CASSGPGTGTPSYEQYF. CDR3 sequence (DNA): TGTGCCAGCAGCGGTCCCGGGACAGGGACCCCCTCCTACGAGCAGTACTTC.